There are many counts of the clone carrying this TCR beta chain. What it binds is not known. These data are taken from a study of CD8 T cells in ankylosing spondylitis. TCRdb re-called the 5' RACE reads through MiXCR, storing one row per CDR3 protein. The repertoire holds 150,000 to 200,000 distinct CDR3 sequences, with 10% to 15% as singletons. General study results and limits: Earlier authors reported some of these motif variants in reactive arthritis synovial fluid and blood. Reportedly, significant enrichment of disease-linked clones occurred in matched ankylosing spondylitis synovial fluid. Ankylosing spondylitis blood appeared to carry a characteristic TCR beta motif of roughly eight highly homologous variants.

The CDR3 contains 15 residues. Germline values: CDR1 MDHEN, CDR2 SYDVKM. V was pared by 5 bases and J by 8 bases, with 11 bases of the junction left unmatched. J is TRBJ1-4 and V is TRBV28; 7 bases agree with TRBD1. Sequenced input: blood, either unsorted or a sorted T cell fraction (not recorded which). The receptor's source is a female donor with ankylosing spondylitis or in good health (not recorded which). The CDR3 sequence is CASSPRTGKREKLFF. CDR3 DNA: TGTGCCAGCAGTCCGCGGACAGGAAAGAGGGAAAAACTGTTTTTT.